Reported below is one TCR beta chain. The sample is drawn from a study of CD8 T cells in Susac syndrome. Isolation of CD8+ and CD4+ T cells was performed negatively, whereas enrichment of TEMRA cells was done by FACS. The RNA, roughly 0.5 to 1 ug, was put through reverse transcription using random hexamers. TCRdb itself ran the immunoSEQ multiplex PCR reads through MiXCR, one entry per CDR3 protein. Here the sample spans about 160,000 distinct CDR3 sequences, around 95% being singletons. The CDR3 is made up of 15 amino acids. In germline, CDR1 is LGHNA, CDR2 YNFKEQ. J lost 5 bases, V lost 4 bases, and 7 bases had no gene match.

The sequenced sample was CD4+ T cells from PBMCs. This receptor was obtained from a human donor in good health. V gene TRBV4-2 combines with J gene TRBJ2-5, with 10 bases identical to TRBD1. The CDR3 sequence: CASSRRGTGEETQYF. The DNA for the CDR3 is TGTGCCAGCAGCCGCCGAGGGACAGGGGAGGAGACCCAGTACTTC.